The 16 T cell receptor beta chains reported below all come from one sample, sequenced in a study of graft-versus-host responses after intestinal transplantation. The time point is: postoperative day 105 after intestinal transplantation (dayNNNN = postoperative day). Using immunoSEQ multiplex PCR, the repertoire was profiled, and TCRdb retains in-frame clones only, with some absent. This sample carries 12,000 or so clones, approximately 90% of them seen once, and the ten largest clones take more than 3%. The specimen was PBMCs, collected 105 days after intestinal transplantation. The receptors were sampled from a human patient who received an intestinal transplant, so some T cells may come from the graft donor.

The chain uses TRBV9 and TRBJ2-1; TRBD1 might be the D (6 bases). Per the germline V gene, CDR1 is SGDLS and CDR2 is YYNGEE. The V end was cut by 4 bases, the J end by 2 bases, with 10 bases between. The CDR3 length is 14 residues. CDR3 coding DNA: TGTGCCAGCAGCCCGGGACAAACCTACAATGAGCAGTTCTTC. Amino acid sequence: CASSPGQTYNEQFF.

This rearrangement joins TRBV6-5 to TRBJ2-5; D might be TRBD1 (5 bases). The V end was cut by 4 bases, the J end by 4 bases, with 7 bases between. The CDR3 is made up of 12 amino acids. CDR1 MNHEY and CDR2 SVGAGI come from the germline V gene. CDR3 nucleotide sequence: TGTGCCAGCAGTTTCCAGGGAGAGACCCAGTACTTC. It encodes CASSFQGETQYF.

J is TRBJ2-7 and V is TRBV5-5; unclear D gene. Germline V gene sequence: CDR1 SGHKS, CDR2 YYEKEE (reference sequence). The CDR3 runs to 13 residues. V lost 4 bases and J 3 bases, leaving 11 bases between the germline ends. The CDR3 reads CASSRTEYYEQYF. The CDR3 DNA reads as TGTGCCAGCAGCCGGACGGAATACTACGAGCAGTACTTC.

This clone has just one count. V is TRBV7-2 and J is TRBJ1-2, with 7 bases matching TRBD1. The CDR3 has 17 amino acids. Unmatched junction bases numbered 13, after V lost 4 bases and J lost 2 bases. Germline-derived CDR1 and CDR2 are SGHTA and FQGNSA. The CDR3 bases are TGTGCCAGCAGCTCCCCTCTTTCAGGGGGAATCAACTATGGCTACACCTTC. Amino acids: CASSSPLSGGINYGYTF. Supplemented by reference TRBV7-2 and TRBJ1-2, the full variable domain reads GAGVSQSPSNKVTEKGKDVELRCDPISGHTALYWYRQSLGQGLEFLIYFQGNSAPDKSGLPSDRFSAERTGGSVSTLTIQRTQQEDSAVYLCASSSPLSGGINYGYTFGSGTRLTVV.

This chain's CDR3 is CASSLLEGETQYF. The CDR3 DNA follows: TGCGCCAGCAGCTTACTAGAGGGGGAGACCCAGTACTTC. The rearrangement joins TRBV5-1 to TRBJ2-5; D possibly uses TRBD1 or TRBD2 (5 bases each). The germline CDR1 and CDR2 sequences are SGHRS and YFSETQ. Deletions cut 2 bases from V and 5 bases from J, with 10 bases between. The CDR3 extends over 13 amino acids.

Here the CDR3 reads CASSKGTGGTGELFF. The DNA for the CDR3 is TGTGCCAGCAGCAAAGGGACAGGGGGCACCGGGGAGCTGTTTTTT. The V gene is TRBV21-1, the J gene TRBJ2-2; the D segment call TRBD1 is taken from the table without a DNA check. TRBV21-1 is a pseudogene. This CDR3 has 15 residues.

This clone was seen a handful of times. The chain recombines TRBV5-5 with TRBJ2-4; 7 bases align to TRBD2. Trimming removed 0 bases from V and 7 bases from J; junction bases left unmatched: 1. Germline CDR1 and CDR2: SGHKS and YYEKEE (reference sequence). The CDR3 covers 13 residues. The CDR3 DNA reads TGTGCCAGCAGCTTGGGGGAGGGGAACATTCAGTACTTC. Its translation: CASSLGEGNIQYF.

The V and J genes are TRBV11-2 and TRBJ2-7; 9 nucleotides line up with TRBD1. V lost 5 bases to trimming and J lost 2 bases; unmatched junction nucleotides: 10. CDR3 length: 16 residues. CDR1 and CDR2 (germline): SGHAT, FQNNGV. CDR3 amino acids: CASSPRGRDRAYEQYF. The CDR3 bases are TGTGCCAGCAGCCCTAGGGGCCGGGACAGGGCCTACGAGCAGTACTTC.

The J gene is TRBJ1-1, the V gene TRBV27; no definite D call. CDR1 and CDR2 (germline): MNHEY, SMNVEV (reference sequence). Trimming cost V 3 bases and J 1 base, with 6 bases left between them. The CDR3 sequence is 13 residues long. The CDR3 DNA is TGTGCCAGCAGTTTTCTTGCGAACACTGAAGCTTTCTTT. Translated: CASSFLANTEAFF.

The chain joins TRBV6-6 to TRBJ2-1, with D perhaps TRBD1 (5 bases). V gave up 10 bases and J gave up 8 bases, with 18 bases separating them. CDR1 is MNHNY and CDR2 is SVGAGI in the germline V gene (reference sequence). CDR3 size: 13 residues. CDR3 coding DNA: TGTGCCACCCAGGGAAGGGTTTACGATGAGCAGTTCTTC. This sequence encodes CATQGRVYDEQFF.

V gene TRBV15 combines with J gene TRBJ1-6; 9 nucleotides align to TRBD1. There are 15 residues in the CDR3. The germline V gene encodes CDR1 LNHNV and CDR2 YYDKDF (reference sequence). Losses at the gene ends were 5 bases for V and 6 bases for J; bases not matched to a gene: 5. In DNA, the CDR3 is TGTGCCACCAGCTCTTGGACAGGGGTTAATTCACCCCTCCACTTT. The encoded protein is CATSSWTGVNSPLHF.

The CDR3 protein is CSGASASSTDTQYF. The CDR3 nucleotides are TGCAGCGGGGCTAGCGCCTCTAGCACAGATACGCAGTATTTT. The chain carries TRBV29-1 and TRBJ2-3; D may be TRBD2 (6 bases). V was clipped by 7 bases and J by 0 bases, with 14 bases between them. Per the germline V gene, CDR1 is SQVTM and CDR2 is ANQGSEA. The CDR3 loop spans 14 amino acids.

V and J are TRBV7-7 and TRBJ2-1, with unresolved D. This CDR3 is built from 13 residues. The germline V gene encodes CDR1 SSHAT and CDR2 FNYEAQ (reference sequence). Trimming cost V 5 bases and J 7 bases, with 12 bases left between them. The CDR3 region has the DNA TGTGCCAGCAGCCTGGGCCCCGGGAATGAGCAGTTCTTC. Its protein product is CASSLGPGNEQFF.

This clone came up once. The V call is TRBV11-2, the J call TRBJ2-3; 13 bases agree with TRBD2. The CDR3 is made up of 16 amino acids. Germline V CDR1 and CDR2: SGHAT, FQNNGV. V lost 5 bases and J lost 6; bases outside the gene matches: 8. Here the CDR3 reads CASSPGLAGTGDTQYF. The CDR3 region has the DNA TGTGCCAGCAGCCCGGGACTAGCGGGAACGGGGGATACGCAGTATTTT.

The chain is built from TRBV5-4 and TRBJ2-3; TRBD2 aligns across 10 bases. V was clipped by 0 bases and J by 5 bases; unmatched bases: 6. The CDR3 sequence is 16 residues long. The germline V gene encodes CDR1 SGHNT and CDR2 YYREEE (reference sequence). CDR3 amino acids: CASSLEKRGGRDTQYF. In DNA, the CDR3 is TGTGCCAGCAGCTTGGAAAAGCGGGGGGGCCGAGATACGCAGTATTTT.

This chain links TRBV18 with TRBJ2-5; 10 bases line up with TRBD1. This CDR3 has 16 residues. Per germline, CDR1 KGHSH and CDR2 LQKENI. J lost 1 base, V lost 0 bases, and 2 bases had no gene match. The CDR3 loop is CASSPPTGGLQETQYF. Here the CDR3 DNA reads TGTGCCAGCTCACCACCGACAGGGGGCCTCCAAGAGACCCAGTACTTC.